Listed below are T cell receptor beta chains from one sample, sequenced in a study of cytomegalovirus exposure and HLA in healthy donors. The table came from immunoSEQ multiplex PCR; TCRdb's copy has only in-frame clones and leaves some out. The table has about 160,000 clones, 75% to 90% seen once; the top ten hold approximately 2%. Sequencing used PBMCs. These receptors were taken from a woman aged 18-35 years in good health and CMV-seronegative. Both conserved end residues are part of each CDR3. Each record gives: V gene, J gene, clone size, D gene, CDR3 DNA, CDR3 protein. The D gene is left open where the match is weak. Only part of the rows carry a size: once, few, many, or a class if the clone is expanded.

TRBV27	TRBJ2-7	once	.	TGTGCCAGCAGTTCCTTTGTCGGGGGGAGGGGGGAGCAGTACTTC	CASSSFVGGRGEQYF
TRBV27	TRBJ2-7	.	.	TGTGCCAGCAGTCTCCCCGGCGGCTTGGAGCAGTACTTC	CASSLPGGLEQYF
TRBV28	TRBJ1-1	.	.	TGTGCCAGCAGTTATTCGGGATTTAACACTGAAGCTTTCTTT	CASSYSGFNTEAFF
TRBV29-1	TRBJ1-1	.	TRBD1	TGCAGCGTTATGGGACAGGGGGTCACTGAAGCTTTCTTT	CSVMGQGVTEAFF
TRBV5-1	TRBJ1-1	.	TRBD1	TGCGCCAGCAGCTTCACCGGGACAGGGGCGTTCACTGAAGCTTTCTTT	CASSFTGTGAFTEAFF
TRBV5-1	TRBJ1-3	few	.	TGCGCCAGCAGCCCAGACTCCTCTGGAAACACCATATATTTT	CASSPDSSGNTIYF
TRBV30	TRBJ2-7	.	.	TGTGCCTGGAGTGAGGGCGGGACCTCCTACGAGCAGTACTTC	CAWSEGGTSYEQYF
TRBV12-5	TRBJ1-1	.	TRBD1	TGTGCTAGTGGTTTGCTGACAGGGGGACGGACTGAAGCTTTCTTT	CASGLLTGGRTEAFF
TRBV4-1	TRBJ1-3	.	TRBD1	TGCGCCAGCGGACAGGTCTCTGGAAACACCATATATTTT	CASGQVSGNTIYF
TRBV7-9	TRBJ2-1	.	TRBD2	TGTGCCAGCAGCTTATATAGCGGGGGGGTTCGACACAATGAGCAGTTCTTC	CASSLYSGGVRHNEQFF
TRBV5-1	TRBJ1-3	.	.	TGCGTCAGCAGCTCGCTTAGCAATGGAAACACCATATATTTT	CVSSSLSNGNTIYF
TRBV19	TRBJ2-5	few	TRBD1	TGTGCCAGTGGAGGACAGGGAGAGACCCAGTACTTC	CASGGQGETQYF
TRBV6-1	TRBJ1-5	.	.	TGTGCCAGCAGAGGGGACATTAATCAGCCCCAGCATTTT	CASRGDINQPQHF
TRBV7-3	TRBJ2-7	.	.	TGTGCCAGCAGCTTAAGGGGGGGGCCCTACGAGCAGTACTTC	CASSLRGGPYEQYF
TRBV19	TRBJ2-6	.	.	TGTGCCAGTAGTATAGACGGTGTCGGTACCTCTGGGGCCAACGTCCTGACTTTC	CASSIDGVGTSGANVLTF
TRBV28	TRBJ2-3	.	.	TGTGCCAGCATCTGGGGTGGGGGCAGCACAGATACGCAGTATTTT	CASIWGGGSTDTQYF
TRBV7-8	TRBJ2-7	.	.	TGTGCCAGCAGCCCCTCCGGGGACATCTACTCCTACGAGCAGTACTTC	CASSPSGDIYSYEQYF
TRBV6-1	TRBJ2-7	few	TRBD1	TGTGCCAGCAGGGACAGGGAGGCTAGCGAGCAGTACTTC	CASRDREASEQYF
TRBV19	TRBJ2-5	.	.	TGTGCCAGTAGCACCGGGACTCGATCATTAGAGACCCAGTACTTC	CASSTGTRSLETQYF
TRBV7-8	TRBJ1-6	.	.	TGTGCCAGCAGCCCCCCGATCGGGGGATCACCCCTCCACTTT	CASSPPIGGSPLHF
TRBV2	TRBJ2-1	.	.	TGTGCCAGCACCCGGCCCTCTAGCACATACAATGAGCAGTTCTTC	CASTRPSSTYNEQFF
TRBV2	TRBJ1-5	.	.	TGTGCCAGCAGTCAGGGGCAAGAGCAGCCCCAGCATTTT	CASSQGQEQPQHF
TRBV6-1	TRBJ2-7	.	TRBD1	TGTGCCAGCAGTGGACGCACCGGGACAGGGCCCTCCGAGCAGTACTTC	CASSGRTGTGPSEQYF
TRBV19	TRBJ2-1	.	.	TGTGCCAGTAGTATCCGACGGGGGAGCAATGAGCAGTTCTTC	CASSIRRGSNEQFF
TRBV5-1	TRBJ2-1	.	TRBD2	TGCGCCAGCAGCGCCCTACTAGCGGGGCCCTACAATGAGCAGTTCTTC	CASSALLAGPYNEQFF
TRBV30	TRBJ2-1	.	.	TGTGCCTGGCACGGTGGGAGCTCCTACAATGAGCAGTTCTTC	CAWHGGSSYNEQFF
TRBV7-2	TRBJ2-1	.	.	TGTGCCAGCAGCTTGGCCGGGGGGCAGCAGTTCTTC	CASSLAGGQQFF
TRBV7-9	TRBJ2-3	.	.	TGTGCCGCAATGGGACTTCACGCCACAGATACGCAGTATTTT	CAAMGLHATDTQYF
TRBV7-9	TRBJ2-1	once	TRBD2	TGTGCCAGCAGCTTAGGACACGGCGGGGGGGCTAATGAGCAGTTCTTC	CASSLGHGGGANEQFF
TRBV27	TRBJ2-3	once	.	TGTGCCAGCAGTTTATACAGCACCCTCACAGATACGCAGTATTTT	CASSLYSTLTDTQYF
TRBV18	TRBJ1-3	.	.	TGTGCCAGCTCACCACCGGAGGGAGTCACCATATATTTT	CASSPPEGVTIYF
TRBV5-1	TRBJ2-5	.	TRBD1	TGCGCCAGCAGCGGGGGACAGACCCACCTAGAGACCCAGTACTTC	CASSGGQTHLETQYF
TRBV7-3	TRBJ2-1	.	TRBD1	TGTGCCAGCAGCTCCTTCCCCCCGGGACAGGGATTCAATGAGCAGTTCTTC	CASSSFPPGQGFNEQFF
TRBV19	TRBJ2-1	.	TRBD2	TGTGCCAGTAGGCTGACTAGCGTCCCCTACAATGAGCAGTTCTTC	CASRLTSVPYNEQFF
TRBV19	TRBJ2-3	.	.	TGTGCCAGTAGTATAGGCGGGGCTAGTGCTTTCACAGATACGCAGTATTTT	CASSIGGASAFTDTQYF
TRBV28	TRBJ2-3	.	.	TGTGCCAGCAGTTCATCAAACCGATGGACTAGCACAGATACGCAGTATTTT	CASSSSNRWTSTDTQYF
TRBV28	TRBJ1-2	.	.	TGTGCCAGCAGCAGGGAGGGCCCCTATGGCTACACCTTC	CASSREGPYGYTF
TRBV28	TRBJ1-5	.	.	TGTGCCACAGGGGTCAATCAGCCCCAGCATTTT	CATGVNQPQHF
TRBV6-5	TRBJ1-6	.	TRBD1	TGTGCCAGCAGTTACTCACGGGACAGGGGGTCACCCCTCCACTTT	CASSYSRDRGSPLHF
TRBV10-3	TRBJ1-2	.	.	TGTGCCATCAGTGAGTGGACAGACTATGGCTACACCTTC	CAISEWTDYGYTF
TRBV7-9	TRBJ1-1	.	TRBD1	TGTGCCAGCAGCTTAGGGACAGGGGGTGAAGCTTTCTTT	CASSLGTGGEAFF
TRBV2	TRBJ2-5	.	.	TGTGCGAGCGCGGAGGAGACCCAGTACTTC	CASAEETQYF
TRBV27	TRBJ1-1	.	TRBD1	TGTGCCAGCAGTGCTCAGGGGGGCATGAACACTGAAGCTTTCTTT	CASSAQGGMNTEAFF
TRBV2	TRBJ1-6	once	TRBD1	TGTGCCAGCAGAGGGGACAGGTGGAATTCACCCCTCCACTTT	CASRGDRWNSPLHF
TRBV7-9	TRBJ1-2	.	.	TGTGCCAGCAGCTTAAAACAGACCAACTATGGCTACACCTTC	CASSLKQTNYGYTF
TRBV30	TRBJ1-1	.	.	TGTGCCTTTCAGGGCGCAACTGAAGCTTTCTTT	CAFQGATEAFF
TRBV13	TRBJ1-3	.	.	TGTGCCAGCAGCTTAGGACGAAGGGAAGGGGAAGGAAACACCATATATTTT	CASSLGRREGEGNTIYF